What follows are 31 T cell receptor beta chains derived from one specimen sequenced in a study of blood T cells in healthy people across ages. Then a second PCR, running roughly 7 to 11 cycles, was carried out with a sample-barcoded 5' primer and a J-beta primer mix. TCRdb reprocessed the 5' RACE reads with MiXCR, giving one entry per CDR3 protein. The sample has more than 1,000,000 distinct CDR3 sequences, roughly 24% seen once; the top ten hold around 0.75%. Separately, the same data were catalogued under a study of T cells of mothers and their children.

The sequencing input was blood. The receptors stem from a girl aged 2 to 10 in good health.

This clonotype was counted at least ten times. This chain joins TRBV12-3 or TRBV12-4 and TRBJ2-1; 7 nucleotides match TRBD2. CDR3 length: 15 residues. The junction had 7 bases not matched to a gene; V was cut back by 3 bases and J by 5 bases. CDR3 coding DNA: TGTGCCAGCAGTTTTTTGTCTAGCGGAGACAATGAGCAGTTCTTC. It translates to CASSFLSSGDNEQFF.

This clonotype has a handful of counts. The chain is built from TRBV11-2 and TRBJ1-6; D is unclear. The CDR3 length is 18 residues. The V end lost 5 bases, the J end lost 0 bases, and 17 bases lay between the germline ends. Germline CDR1 is SGHAT and CDR2 is FQNNGV. The DNA for the CDR3 is TGTGCCAGCAGCCTCATCTCAACTAAAAGCTCCTATAATTCACCCCTCCACTTT. Translated: CASSLISTKSSYNSPLHF.

The chain recombines TRBV29-1 with TRBJ2-7, with D uncertain. This CDR3 spans 13 amino acids. From germline, CDR1 is SQVTM and CDR2 ANQGSEA. V gave up 6 bases and J gave up 2 bases, with 14 bases separating them. The CDR3: CSVLDRNTYEQYF. The CDR3, as DNA: TGCAGCGTCTTGGACCGCAATACCTACGAGCAGTACTTC.

This clonotype appeared a few times. The chain employs TRBV7-9 and TRBJ1-2, with D possibly TRBD1 on 5 matching bases. The CDR3 extends over 14 amino acids. Germline CDR1 SEHNR, CDR2 FQNEAQ (reference sequence). With 3 bases removed from V and 2 bases from J, the gap between germline ends came to 10 bases. This CDR3 is CASSFKTANYGYTF. The CDR3 nucleotides are TGTGCCAGCAGCTTTAAGACAGCAAACTATGGCTACACCTTC.

This chain uses TRBV19 with TRBJ1-1, with D unclear. This CDR3 region has 13 residues. The germline V gene encodes CDR1 LNHDA and CDR2 SQIVND (reference sequence). The V and J ends lost 5 bases and 6 bases respectively, with 13 bases between them. The chain's CDR3 is CASSPRVQPEAFF. The CDR3 DNA reads TGTGCCAGTAGTCCTAGGGTCCAACCTGAAGCTTTCTTT. Full variable domain (outside the CDR3, taken from reference TRBV19 and TRBJ1-1): DGGITQSPKYLFRKEGQNVTLSCEQNLNHDAMYWYRQDPGQGLRLIYYSQIVNDFQKGDIAEGYSVSREKKESFPLTVTSAQKNPTAFYLCASSPRVQPEAFFGQGTRLTVV.

In regard to this clonotype: A far more abundant clone sits one base away, making this likely a read error. DNA for the CDR3: TGTACCAGCAGTGGAGAGACCCAGTACTTC. It translates to CTSSGETQYF. The V and J genes are TRBV2 and TRBJ2-5; D is unresolved. The V gene's germline CDR1 is SNHLY and CDR2 FYNNEI. CDR3 length: 10 residues.

The rearrangement links TRBV7-9 to TRBJ2-3; D is possibly TRBD1 (6 bases). Germline CDR1 and CDR2: SEHNR and FQNEAQ (reference sequence). V was trimmed by 5 bases and J by 2 bases, leaving 20 bases between them. This CDR3 spans 17 amino acids. DNA of the CDR3: TGTGCCAGCAGCCCAGTTAGGGACACAGAGAACACAGATACGCAGTATTTT. It codes for CASSPVRDTENTDTQYF. The full variable domain, rest sourced from reference TRBV7-9 and TRBJ2-3, is DTGVSQNPRHKITKRGQNVTFRCDPISEHNRLYWYRQTLGQGPEFLTYFQNEAQLEKSRLLSDRFSAERPKGSFSTLEIQRTEQGDSAMYLCASSPVRDTENTDTQYFGPGTRLTVL.

This rearrangement joins TRBV6-5 to TRBJ2-1; maybe TRBD1 (5 bases). With 8 bases removed from V and 2 bases from J, the gap between germline ends came to 13 bases. The length of the CDR3 is 14 residues. Germline V lookup: CDR1 MNHEY, CDR2 SVGAGI. This CDR3 reads CASGIRGTYNEQFF. CDR3 nucleotides: TGTGCCAGCGGGATTAGGGGAACCTACAATGAGCAGTTCTTC.

Regarding this clonotype: A read error may produce the germline difference seen at one junction end. The rearrangement links TRBV7-9 to TRBJ2-5; maybe TRBD2 (5 bases). Germline assignment: CDR1 SEHNR and CDR2 FQNEAQ (reference sequence). The CDR3 runs 14 residues. Here the CDR3 DNA reads TGTGCCAGCAGCTTCGAACTAGATCGAGAGGCCCAGTACTTC. Translated: CASSFELDREAQYF.

This clonotype was picked up a small number of times. CDR3 protein: CAISEDSTGGDYGYTF. The CDR3 DNA follows: TGTGCCATCAGTGAGGACTCGACAGGGGGGGACTATGGCTACACCTTC. V is TRBV10-3 and J is TRBJ1-2, with 9 bases that match TRBD1. The junction had 7 bases not matched to a gene; V was cut back by 2 bases and J by 3 bases. The CDR3 loop spans 16 amino acids. The germline V gene encodes CDR1 ENHRY and CDR2 SYGVKD.

This CDR3 is CASSYAGNYGYTF. Here the CDR3 DNA reads TGTGCCAGCAGTTACGCCGGCAACTATGGCTACACCTTC. V and J are TRBV6-5 and TRBJ1-2; D unclear. Germline-derived CDR1 and CDR2 are MNHEY and SVGAGI. Trimming removed 2 bases from V and 2 bases from J, with 6 bases in between. The CDR3 consists of 13 residues.

This clonotype has more than one count but fewer than ten. The V call is TRBV14, the J call TRBJ2-5; no clear D gene. The germline V gene encodes CDR1 SGHDN and CDR2 FVKESK. Trimming pared 2 bases from V and 3 bases from J, leaving 16 bases between. This CDR3 comprises 16 residues. Here the CDR3 reads CASSQTLLPSKETQYF. The CDR3, as DNA: TGTGCCAGCAGCCAAACACTACTCCCGTCTAAAGAGACCCAGTACTTC.

The rearrangement joins TRBV28 to TRBJ2-5, with D hard to call. Germline CDR1 MDHEN, CDR2 SYDVKM. V was pared by 5 bases and J by 4 bases, with 8 bases between. This CDR3 spans 12 amino acids. The CDR3 region is CASSPLLETQYF. The CDR3 DNA is TGTGCCAGCAGTCCCCTCTTAGAGACCCAGTACTTC.

This clonotype was seen a handful of times. The chain is built from TRBV7-9 and TRBJ1-4; D not resolved. The V end was cut by 5 bases, the J end by 6 bases, with 13 bases between. Germline lookup yields CDR1 SEHNR and CDR2 FQNEAQ (reference sequence). CDR3 length: 14 residues. CDR3 nucleotides: TGTGCCAGCAGCCACCCGGTAGAGGATGAAAAACTGTTTTTT. Translating gives CASSHPVEDEKLFF. The full variable domain, with the rest looked up from reference TRBV7-9 and TRBJ1-4, is DTGVSQNPRHKITKRGQNVTFRCDPISEHNRLYWYRQTLGQGPEFLTYFQNEAQLEKSRLLSDRFSAERPKGSFSTLEIQRTEQGDSAMYLCASSHPVEDEKLFFGSGTQLSVL.

The chain employs TRBV20-1 and TRBJ2-2, with D possibly being TRBD1 (6 bases). This CDR3 comprises 13 residues. The germline CDR1 and CDR2 sequences are DFQATT and SNEGSKA (reference sequence). Trimming left V 3 bases short and J 5 bases short, with 10 bases between. DNA for the CDR3: TGCAGTGCTAGCGCAGGGGCAACCGGGGAGCTGTTTTTT. It codes for CSASAGATGELFF.

The chain combines TRBV12-3 or TRBV12-4 with TRBJ1-3, with no clear D. The CDR3 sequence is 16 residues long. V was pared by 0 bases and J by 0 bases, with 9 bases between. The CDR3 sequence: CASSLAGPYSGNTIYF. The CDR3 DNA sequence: TGTGCCAGCAGTTTAGCTGGCCCGTACTCTGGAAACACCATATATTTT.

The chain is built from TRBV20-1 and TRBJ2-2; 9 bases are shared with TRBD2. Trimming removed 3 bases from V and 5 bases from J; junction bases left unmatched: 13. The V gene's germline CDR1 is DFQATT and CDR2 SNEGSKA (reference sequence). The CDR3 runs 17 residues. CDR3 loop: CSARKALAGFLTGELFF. The CDR3 DNA reads TGCAGTGCTAGGAAGGCCCTAGCGGGATTTCTGACCGGGGAGCTGTTTTTT.

This clonotype has more than one count but fewer than ten. The chain is built from TRBV20-1 and TRBJ2-3; the D gene is possibly TRBD2 (6 bases). Deletions cut 3 bases from V and 2 bases from J, with 15 bases between. The CDR3 loop spans 15 amino acids. The germline V gene encodes CDR1 DFQATT and CDR2 SNEGSKA (reference sequence). In nucleotides, the CDR3 is TGCAGTGCTAGGGGGACTGGTTGGTCCACAGATACGCAGTATTTT. This sequence encodes CSARGTGWSTDTQYF.

Concerning this clonotype: At one boundary the junction diverges from the germline segment, which might be a read error. This chain uses TRBV28 with TRBJ1-2, with 8 bases that match TRBD1. This CDR3 spans 14 amino acids. Germline V gene sequence: CDR1 MDHEN, CDR2 SYDVKM. The CDR3 nucleotides are TGTGCCAGCAGCGGACAGGGATATTTCTATGACTACACCTTC. Translation gives CASSGQGYFYDYTF.

The rearrangement joins TRBV7-9 to TRBJ1-3, with D possibly TRBD1 on 5 matching bases. The CDR3 is made up of 13 amino acids. V lost 2 bases and J 8 bases, leaving 10 bases between the germline ends. The germline gives CDR1 SEHNR, CDR2 FQNEAQ (reference sequence). The DNA for the CDR3 is TGTGCCAGCAGCTTACGGGGGATAGACACCATATATTTT. It encodes CASSLRGIDTIYF.

This clonotype was seen only a few times. V gene TRBV7-9 combines with J gene TRBJ1-4; TRBD1 might be the D (5 bases). The V gene lost 6 bases and the J gene lost 8 bases, with 19 bases spanning the gap. This CDR3 contains 15 residues. Germline assignment: CDR1 SEHNR and CDR2 FQNEAQ (reference sequence). The CDR3 reads CASRVSGGGGEKLFF. DNA of the CDR3: TGTGCCAGCAGAGTTTCCGGGGGGGGAGGAGAAAAACTGTTTTTT.

This chain's CDR3 is CASILTGANVLTF. CDR3 nucleotides: TGTGCCAGTATCCTGACTGGGGCCAACGTCCTGACTTTC. The chain is built from TRBV7-2 and TRBJ2-6; D unresolved. CDR1 is SGHTA and CDR2 is FQGNSA in the germline V gene. The V end lost 9 bases, the J end lost 2 bases, and 8 bases lay between the germline ends. The CDR3 totals 13 residues.

This clonotype was picked up a small number of times. This chain uses TRBV12-3 or TRBV12-4 with TRBJ2-1; TRBD2 aligns across 10 bases. The ends lost 5 bases at V and 3 bases at J; junction bases unmatched: 10. This CDR3 comprises 17 residues. As DNA, the CDR3 is TGTGCCAGCAGTCAAGACGGACTAGCGGAGATCTACAATGAGCAGTTCTTC. Its translation is CASSQDGLAEIYNEQFF.

This chain links TRBV18 with TRBJ2-7, with D possibly TRBD2 on 7 matching bases. The V gene's germline CDR1 is KGHSH and CDR2 LQKENI. The CDR3 totals 14 residues. V was shortened by 2 bases and J by 1 base, with 9 bases between the two germline ends. CDR3 region: CASSPEGGSYEQYF. The DNA of the CDR3 is TGTGCCAGCTCACCAGAGGGGGGGTCCTACGAGCAGTACTTC.

This clonotype was seen more than once but under ten times. The V and J genes are TRBV6-5 and TRBJ1-1; D unresolved. CDR1 MNHEY and CDR2 SVGAGI come from the germline V gene. V was pared by 5 bases and J by 0 bases, with 16 bases between. The CDR3 extends over 16 amino acids. The CDR3 DNA reads as TGTGCCAGCAGTCGACTCGGATATCGCATGAACACTGAAGCTTTCTTT. Protein sequence: CASSRLGYRMNTEAFF.

The rearrangement uses TRBV2 and TRBJ2-5, with D possibly matching TRBD1 (6 bases). The CDR3 is made up of 15 amino acids. Per the germline V gene, CDR1 is SNHLY and CDR2 is FYNNEI. The ends were cut back, 6 bases at V and 4 bases at J, with 18 bases in the middle. This chain's CDR3 is CASRDRFNRGETQYF. The CDR3, as DNA: TGTGCCAGCAGGGACAGATTTAACCGGGGAGAGACCCAGTACTTC.

This clonotype was recorded a few times. The CDR3 carries no conserved terminal phenylalanine or tryptophan, so it likely arises from a read error. J is TRBJ2-5 and V is TRBV13, with D tentatively TRBD2 (5 bases). There are 15 residues in the CDR3. The ends were cut back, 4 bases at V and 5 bases at J, with 17 bases in the middle. Germline V gene lookup returns CDR1 PRHDT and CDR2 FYEKMQ (reference sequence). CDR3 in amino acids: CASSYRAEPGETQYL. CDR3 DNA sequence: TGTGCCAGCAGCTATCGGGCCGAGCCGGGGGAGACCCAGTACCTC.

The rearrangement links TRBV3-1 to TRBJ2-6; possibly TRBD1 for D (5 bases). V lost 8 bases to trimming and J lost 0 bases, with 11 bases between them. The CDR3 extends over 15 amino acids. From germline, CDR1 is LGHDT and CDR2 YNNKEL (reference sequence). CDR3 region: CASYDSASGANVLTF. CDR3 in DNA: TGTGCCAGCTACGACAGCGCCTCTGGGGCCAACGTCCTGACTTTC.

This clonotype turned up a few times. This chain connects TRBV6-2 or TRBV6-3 to TRBJ2-1, with D possibly called TRBD1 or TRBD2 (6 bases each). This CDR3 region has 16 residues. The germline V and J ends were trimmed by 7 bases and 6 bases, with 22 bases remaining between them. Germline V gene data show CDR1 as MNHEY and CDR2 as SVGEGT. The CDR3 protein is CASTDEWGAGSNEQFF. The CDR3 nucleotides read TGTGCCAGCACCGATGAATGGGGGGCGGGTTCCAATGAGCAGTTCTTC.

The rearrangement links TRBV11-2 to TRBJ2-3; no definite D call. Germline CDR1 reads SGHAT; CDR2 reads FQNNGV. The CDR3 consists of 15 residues. Trimming stripped 1 base from V and 2 bases from J, with 10 bases between. This CDR3 reads CASSLGRFFTDTQYF. CDR3 DNA: TGTGCCAGCAGCTTAGGGCGGTTTTTCACAGATACGCAGTATTTT.

This clonotype was counted only a few times. The gene calls are TRBV14 and TRBJ1-2; maybe TRBD1 (6 bases). CDR3 length: 16 amino acids. The V gene lost 0 bases and the J gene lost 6 bases, with 17 bases spanning the gap. CDR1 is SGHDN and CDR2 is FVKESK in the germline V gene. DNA for the CDR3: TGTGCCAGCAGCCAAGATTGGGGGCCGGGGATTAATGGCTACACCTTC. Its translation is CASSQDWGPGINGYTF.